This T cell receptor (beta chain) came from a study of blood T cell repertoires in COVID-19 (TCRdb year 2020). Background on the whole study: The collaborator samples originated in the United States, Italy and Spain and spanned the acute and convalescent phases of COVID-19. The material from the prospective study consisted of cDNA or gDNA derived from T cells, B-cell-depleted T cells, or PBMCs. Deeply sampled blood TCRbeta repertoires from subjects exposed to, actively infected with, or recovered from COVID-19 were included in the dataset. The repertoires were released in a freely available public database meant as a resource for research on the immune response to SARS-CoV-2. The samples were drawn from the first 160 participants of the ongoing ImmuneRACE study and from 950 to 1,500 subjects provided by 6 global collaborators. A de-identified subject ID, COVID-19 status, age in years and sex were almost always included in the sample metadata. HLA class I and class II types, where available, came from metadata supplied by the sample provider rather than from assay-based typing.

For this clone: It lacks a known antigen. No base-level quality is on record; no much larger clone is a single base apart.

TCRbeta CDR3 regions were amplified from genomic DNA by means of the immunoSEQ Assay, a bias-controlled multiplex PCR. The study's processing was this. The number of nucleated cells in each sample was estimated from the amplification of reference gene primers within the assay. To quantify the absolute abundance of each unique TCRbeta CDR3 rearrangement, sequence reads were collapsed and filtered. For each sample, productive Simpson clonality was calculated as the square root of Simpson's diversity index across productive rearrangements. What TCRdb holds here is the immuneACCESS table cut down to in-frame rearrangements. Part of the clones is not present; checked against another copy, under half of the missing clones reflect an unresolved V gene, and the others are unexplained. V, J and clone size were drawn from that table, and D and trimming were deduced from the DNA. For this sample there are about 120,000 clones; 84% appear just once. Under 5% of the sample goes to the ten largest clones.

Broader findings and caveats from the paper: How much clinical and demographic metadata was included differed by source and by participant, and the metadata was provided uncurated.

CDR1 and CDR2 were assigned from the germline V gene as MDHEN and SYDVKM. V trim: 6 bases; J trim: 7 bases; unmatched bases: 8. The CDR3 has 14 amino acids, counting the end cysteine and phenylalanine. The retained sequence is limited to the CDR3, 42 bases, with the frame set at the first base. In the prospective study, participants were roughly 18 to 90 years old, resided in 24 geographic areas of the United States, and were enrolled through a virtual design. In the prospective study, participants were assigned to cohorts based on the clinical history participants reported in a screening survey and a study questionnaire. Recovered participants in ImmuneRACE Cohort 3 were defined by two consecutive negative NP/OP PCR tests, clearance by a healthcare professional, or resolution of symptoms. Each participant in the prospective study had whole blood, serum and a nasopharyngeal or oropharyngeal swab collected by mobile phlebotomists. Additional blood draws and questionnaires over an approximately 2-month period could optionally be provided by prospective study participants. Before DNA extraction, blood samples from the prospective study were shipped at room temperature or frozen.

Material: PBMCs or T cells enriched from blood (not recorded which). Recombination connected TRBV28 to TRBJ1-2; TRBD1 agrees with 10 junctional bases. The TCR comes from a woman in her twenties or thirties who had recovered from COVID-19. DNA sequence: TGTGCCAGCAGGACCGACAGGGGGCACTTTGGCTACACCTTC. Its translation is CASRTDRGHFGYTF.